A selection of T cell receptor beta chains follows, all from one sample in a study of T cells in Graves' hyperthyroidism and ophthalmopathy. MiXCR was run by TCRdb on the multiplex PCR reads, yielding one entry per CDR3 protein. The sample contains 500,000 to 600,000 distinct CDR3 sequences, just over 45% of which appear only once. The sample comprised peripheral blood or thyroid tissue (not recorded which). These receptors originate from an adult woman with Graves' disease, either hyperthyroidism or ophthalmopathy (not recorded which). Both conserved end residues are part of each CDR3. A D gene is named only where the DNA matches it firmly. Some rows have no size entry. The others give once, few or many, or a class for an expanded clone.

TRBV7-9,TRBJ1-5,many,NA,TGTGCCAGCTCAGGCACTGGGCGCTTTGGGCAGCCCCAGCATTTT,CASSGTGRFGQPQHF
TRBV5-1,TRBJ2-5,many,NA,TGCGCCAGCAGCCTGAACGTGTGGGGACTGGAGACCCAGTACTTC,CASSLNVWGLETQYF
TRBV7-6,TRBJ2-5,few,NA,TGTGCCAGCAGCTTAGAACAGGGAAGGAGCAATCAGCCCCAGTACTTC,CASSLEQGRSNQPQYF
TRBV27,TRBJ1-1,NA,NA,TGTGCCAGCAGTTCGTGGATGAACACTGAAGCTTTCTTT,CASSSWMNTEAFF
TRBV7-2,TRBJ1-1,few,NA,TGTGCCAGCAGCTTAGGGGTGGACCCGACGGGGGCTTTCTTT,CASSLGVDPTGAFF
TRBV7-9,TRBJ1-1,many,NA,TGTGCCAGCAGCTTAGAGGGGGTCGGTACTGAAGCTTTCTTT,CASSLEGVGTEAFF
TRBV7-8,TRBJ2-1,once,NA,TGTGCCAGCAGTCGGAGGTGGGTTATGAGGCCTGAGCAGTTCTTC,CASSRRWVMRPEQFF
TRBV3-1,TRBJ2-7,NA,NA,TGTGCCAGCAGCCAAGTAAATATAGGGAACTACGAGCAGTACTTC,CASSQVNIGNYEQYF
TRBV20-1,TRBJ2-5,NA,NA,TGCATGTTCTTGGTGTCTGCTGGGACCCAGTACTTC,CMFLVSAGTQYF
TRBV13,TRBJ1-4,many,NA,TGTGCCAGCAGCTTACGCAGGGCAGAAAAACTGTTTTTT,CASSLRRAEKLFF
TRBV20-1,TRBJ1-3,many,NA,TGCAGTGCTATGCTTTTGGGGGGATTATCTGGAAACACCATATATTTT,CSAMLLGGLSGNTIYF
TRBV5-1,TRBJ1-1,NA,TRBD1,TGCGCTAGCAGCTTGGGACAGCCGAGAGGTGAAGCTTTCTTT,CASSLGQPRGEAFF
TRBV5-1,TRBJ1-1,NA,NA,TGCGCCAGCAGCCAAGGTTTAGCGAACACTGAAGCTTTCTTT,CASSQGLANTEAFF
TRBV2,TRBJ2-2,NA,TRBD2,TGTGCCATCAGGAAAATAGCGGGAGGAAACACCGGGGAGCTGTTTTTT,CAIRKIAGGNTGELFF
TRBV7-3,TRBJ2-2,NA,TRBD1,TGTGCCACCACAAGACAGGGAACCACCGGGGAGCTGTTTTTT,CATTRQGTTGELFF
TRBV7-3,TRBJ2-6,many,TRBD2,TGTGCCAGCAGCTTAAGGGGGGGCTCTGGGGCCAACGTCCTGACTTTC,CASSLRGGSGANVLTF
TRBV7-3,TRBJ2-5,few,NA,TGTGCCGGCAAATTAAACGCCCGCGTAGAGACCCAGTACTTC,CAGKLNARVETQYF
TRBV5-1,TRBJ1-1,NA,TRBD1,TGCGCCAGCAGCTGGGGACAGTGGTCTCGGAACACTGAAGCTTTCTTT,CASSWGQWSRNTEAFF
TRBV7-2,TRBJ1-2,many,NA,TGTGCCAGCAGCCGGGTGGGCTACACCTTC,CASSRVGYTF
TRBV6-1,TRBJ1-2,NA,TRBD1,TGTGCCAGCAGTGAAGCCGACGGGGACAGCCACTATGGCTACACCTTC,CASSEADGDSHYGYTF
TRBV19,TRBJ2-6,NA,NA,TGTGCCACGGAGGCCTACATGAACACTGAAGCTTTC,CATEAYMNTEAF
TRBV12-3/TRBV12-4,TRBJ1-5,many,NA,TGTGCCAGCACAAGTCGGACAGTGGGCCAGAGAGGAGGCAATCAGCCCCAGCATTTT,CASTSRTVGQRGGNQPQHF
TRBV29-1,TRBJ2-2,few,NA,TGCAGCGTTGACCTACAGGGAGATACCGGGGAGCTGTTTTTT,CSVDLQGDTGELFF
TRBV7-1,TRBJ2-2,NA,TRBD1,TGTGCCAGCAGCACAGGGGCCGGAACTACCTACACCGGGGAGCTGTTTTTT,CASSTGAGTTYTGELFF
TRBV2,TRBJ1-5,NA,NA,TGTGCCAGCCTCCGGGGCGGGGGACTCGATCAGCCCCAGCATTTT,CASLRGGGLDQPQHF
TRBV4-2,TRBJ2-5,many,NA,TGTGCCAGCAGCCAACGCCCAGGGACGGAAGAAGAGACCCAGTACTTC,CASSQRPGTEEETQYF
TRBV7-2,TRBJ1-5,NA,NA,TGTGCCAGCAGCCCGTCGACAGAGTATAGCAATCAGCCCCAGCATTTT,CASSPSTEYSNQPQHF
TRBV20-1,TRBJ2-3,few,TRBD2,TGCAGTGCTACCCGACTAGCGGGAGGAGATACGCAGTATTTT,CSATRLAGGDTQYF
TRBV7-3,TRBJ2-2,many,TRBD2,TGTGCCAGCAGCACCGGGACTAGTAGAACCGGGGAGCTGTTTTTT,CASSTGTSRTGELFF
TRBV5-4,TRBJ2-3,NA,NA,TGTGCCAGCAGCTCCTCAGACTCAAGAGATACGCAGTATTTT,CASSSSDSRDTQYF
TRBV29-1,TRBJ2-2,NA,TRBD1,TGCAGCGTTTCGGGACAGGGGGCCAACACCGGGGAGCTGTCTTTT,CSVSGQGANTGELSF
TRBV2,TRBJ1-5,many,NA,TGTGCCAGCAGACCCGATTCATATAGCAATCAGCCCCAGCATTTT,CASRPDSYSNQPQHF
TRBV4-1,TRBJ1-5,few,NA,TGCGCCAGCAGCCAAGGGTGGTTTAGCAATCAGCCCCAGCATTTT,CASSQGWFSNQPQHF
TRBV19,TRBJ1-5,NA,NA,TGTGCCAGTAGTATATACGTCCGGGGGCATCGAGGCAATCAGCCCCAGCATTTT,CASSIYVRGHRGNQPQHF
TRBV5-5,TRBJ1-4,few,NA,TGTGCCAGCAGCTCGGGACCAGCTAATGAAAAACTGTTTTTT,CASSSGPANEKLFF
TRBV9,TRBJ1-2,NA,TRBD1,TGTGCCAGCAGCGTAGAGCCAGGGGGCTATGGCTACACCTTC,CASSVEPGGYGYTF
TRBV29-1,TRBJ2-5,NA,NA,TGCAGCGTCCAGGGTTTTTCGTCCCAAGAGACCCAGTACTTC,CSVQGFSSQETQYF
TRBV20-1,TRBJ2-5,NA,TRBD1,TGCAGTGCCAGTGGGGGGACAGGGGGCTGGGAGACCCAGTACTTC,CSASGGTGGWETQYF
TRBV7-2,TRBJ1-2,NA,NA,TGTGCCAGCAGTCGTCGCGGCTCGGCGGCTGGCTACACCTTC,CASSRRGSAAGYTF
TRBV15,TRBJ2-5,NA,NA,TGTGCCACCAGCAGCGCCGGACGGAACCAAGAGACCCAGTACTTC,CATSSAGRNQETQYF
TRBV7-8,TRBJ2-2,many,NA,TGTGCCAGCAGTCAGGGTGGGCGGACAGTGAACACCGGGGAGCTGTTTTTT,CASSQGGRTVNTGELFF
TRBV7-2,TRBJ2-5,NA,NA,TGTGCCAGCAGCGTAGCCCCGGGGTTAGGTGGAGAGACCCAGTACTTC,CASSVAPGLGGETQYF
TRBV7-2,TRBJ2-7,NA,NA,TGTGCCAGCAGCTTTTCCATCGTAGCCTACGAGCAGTACTTC,CASSFSIVAYEQYF
TRBV3-1,TRBJ2-2,NA,TRBD2,TGTGCCAGCAGCCAAGAGGGACTAGCGGGAGCCCCGAACACCGGGGAGCTGGTTTTT,CASSQEGLAGAPNTGELVF
TRBV7-6,TRBJ1-1,NA,NA,TGTGCCAGCAGCACCGAGACGAACACTGAAGCTTTCTTT,CASSTETNTEAFF
TRBV7-2,TRBJ1-4,NA,NA,TGTGCCAGCAGCATAGGGTTGGCAGGGTGGGGTGAAAAACTGTTTTTT,CASSIGLAGWGEKLFF
TRBV20-1,TRBJ2-7,NA,TRBD2,TGCAGTGCTTCTAAGCTAGCGGGAGTTCAAGAGCAGTACTTC,CSASKLAGVQEQYF
TRBV11-3,TRBJ1-5,many,NA,TGTGCCAGCAGCCCCGGCGACTTTTGGAATCAGCCCCAGCATTTT,CASSPGDFWNQPQHF
TRBV7-2,TRBJ1-2,many,NA,TGTGCCAGCAGCTTAGTTACAGCTAACTATGGCTACACCTTC,CASSLVTANYGYTF
TRBV15,TRBJ1-6,NA,NA,TGTGCCACCAGCAGTGAACGGGGGTGGTCCTATAATTCACCCCTCCACTTT,CATSSERGWSYNSPLHF
TRBV25-1,TRBJ1-2,NA,TRBD1,TGTGCCAGCAGTGCGGGGGGGACAGGGCTCGGCTACACCTTC,CASSAGGTGLGYTF
TRBV7-8,TRBJ2-7,NA,NA,TGTGCCAGCAGCTTAAAGCTAGACTACGAGCAGTACTTC,CASSLKLDYEQYF
TRBV10-3,TRBJ1-1,few,NA,TGTGCCACCCTGGGCGGGACTGAAGCTTTCTTT,CATLGGTEAFF
TRBV29-1,TRBJ2-1,once,TRBD2,TGCAGCGTGAGCGGGAGAGAAGATGAGCAGTTCTTC,CSVSGREDEQFF
TRBV14,TRBJ2-6,NA,NA,TGTGCCAGCAGCCGAGGTCGGCAGCGAGGCTCTGGGGCCAACGTCCTGACTTTC,CASSRGRQRGSGANVLTF